This T cell receptor (beta chain) stems from a study of cytomegalovirus exposure and HLA in healthy donors. Overall study findings and caveats: The study put 150 to 200 TCR beta chains on its list as cytomegalovirus-associated. Exclusion as indistinguishable affected some V segments, including TRBV6-2 and TRBV6-3. Prior analysis indicated that the majority of TCR beta V segments exhibited productivity approximately 90% or approximately 30% of the time.

PCR amplification relied on 60 Vbeta primers (plus 13 Jbeta primers). The protocol was immunoSEQ multiplex PCR, while the TCRdb copy is restricted to in-frame clones and leaves out a portion. The sample carries tens of thousands of clones, about 66% recorded once. Unrecorded immune exposures were likely, despite nominal health at sampling. Only a few counts were recorded for this clone. The antigen is not known. In germline, CDR1 is MGHDK, CDR2 SYGVNS. The CDR3 has 14 residues. The germline V and J ends were trimmed by 3 bases and 0 bases, with 6 bases remaining between them. The V gene is TRBV25-1, the J gene TRBJ2-4, with D unresolved. The clonotype comes from a man between 45 and 60 years old in good health and CMV-seropositive. Sequenced material: PBMCs. CDR3 sequence (DNA): TGTGCCAGCAGTGAGAGTGGAGCCAAAAACATTCAGTACTTC. Translated, it gives CASSESGAKNIQYF.